Listed here is a single T cell receptor (beta chain). Its cognate antigen is unknown. The treatment denotes: some 20 received Ad26.COV2.S at low or high dose, single or two shots; roughly five received placebo; per-sample allocation not given. The samples were gathered on day 63 after the first injection of vaccine or placebo. An adult donor aged 18-55 years was enrolled in Boston. This sample was included in a study of Ad26.COV2.S vaccination and SARS-CoV-2 variants. Broader study findings: Possibly, TCR breadth and depth analyses underestimated total T cell responses.

The protocol was immunoSEQ multiplex PCR, while the TCRdb copy is restricted to in-frame clones and leaves out a portion. The table records a few hundred thousand clones, around nine tenths of them present only once. The CDR3 is 14 amino acids. Deletions cut 1 base from V and 4 bases from J, with 8 bases between. Germline CDR1 reads LNHNV; CDR2 reads YYDKDF (reference sequence). The chain employs TRBV15 and TRBJ1-5; D remains unclear. Sample: peripheral blood, taken in a trial of Ad26.COV2.S vaccine versus placebo. The clonotype comes from a person aged 18-65 years who received the Ad26.COV2.S COVID-19 vaccine or a placebo. In DNA form, the CDR3 reads TGTGCCACCAGCAGAGTGATACTAAATCAGCCCCAGCATTTT. Its protein product is CATSRVILNQPQHF.